Each of the 20 T cell receptor beta chains below was sequenced from the same sample in a study of Graves' ophthalmopathy and Graves' hyperthyroidism. TCR beta CDR3 amplification used RNA transcripts. HTBI primers were employed in first-round RT-PCR, then a second-round multiplex PCR followed. TCRdb processed the multiplex PCR reads anew with MiXCR; each CDR3 protein has one entry. The data contain roughly 350,000 distinct CDR3 sequences, approximately 18% of them singletons. The sequenced material came from peripheral blood. These receptors came from an adult woman with stable Graves' hyperthyroidism.

This clonotype was picked up many times. The V call is TRBV7-2, the J call TRBJ2-5; TRBD2 agrees at 7 bases. This CDR3 has 15 amino acids. Germline loops: CDR1 SGHTA, CDR2 FQGNSA. Unmatched junction bases numbered 9, after V lost 1 base and J lost 7 bases. CDR3 region: CASSLGLPGGATQYF. As DNA, the CDR3 is TGTGCCAGCAGCTTAGGTTTGCCGGGAGGAGCGACCCAGTACTTC.

V and J are TRBV6-5 and TRBJ1-5; the D is unclear. Germline V gives CDR1 MNHEY, CDR2 SVGAGI. V was cut by 3 bases and J by 2 bases, with 8 bases left in between. This CDR3 has 14 amino acids. This CDR3 reads CASSYGPGNQPQHF. In DNA form, the CDR3 reads TGTGCCAGCAGTTATGGGCCGGGCAATCAGCCCCAGCATTTT.

This clonotype was seen at least ten times. V and J are TRBV11-2 and TRBJ2-5, with 9 bases lining up with TRBD1. This CDR3 contains 15 residues. Germline CDR1 is SGHAT and CDR2 is FQNNGV. V gave up 5 bases and J gave up 5 bases; unmatched junction bases: 9. The CDR3 sequence is CASSPQVGTGETQYF. In DNA form, the CDR3 reads TGTGCCAGCAGCCCCCAGGTTGGGACAGGGGAGACCCAGTACTTC.

This clonotype has only a few counts. The final CDR3 position lacks the conserved phenylalanine or tryptophan, pointing to a likely read error. No DNA is shown, since the ends of the CDR3 on it are uncertain; the CDR3 is the one TCRdb lists. The chain employs TRBV12-3 or TRBV12-4 and TRBJ1-1. The CDR3 region is 13 residues in length, termini included. Here the CDR3 reads CASSFKGNTEACL.

This chain connects TRBV20-1 to TRBJ2-5; 8 positions agree with TRBD2. Germline CDR1 and CDR2: DFQATT and SNEGSKA (reference sequence). V lost 3 bases and J lost 4; bases outside the gene matches: 4. The CDR3 is 13 residues long. The CDR3 loop is CSASGGGRETQYF. For the CDR3, the DNA is TGCAGTGCTAGCGGCGGGGGGCGAGAGACCCAGTACTTC.

This clonotype was seen many times. The chain recombines TRBV12-5 with TRBJ2-7, with TRBD2 as a possible D gene (6 bases). With 6 bases removed from V and 5 bases from J, the gap between germline ends came to 14 bases. Germline V gives CDR1 LGHNT, CDR2 FRNRAP. This CDR3 region has 13 residues. The CDR3 here is CASGPTGGDEQYF. CDR3 nucleotide sequence: TGTGCTAGTGGCCCCACCGGCGGGGACGAGCAGTACTTC.

This clonotype appeared a few times. The chain links TRBV28 to TRBJ1-5; 11 bases fit TRBD1. Trimming removed 5 bases from V and 2 bases from J; junction bases left unmatched: 5. Germline V gene lookup returns CDR1 MDHEN and CDR2 SYDVKM. The length of the CDR3 is 16 residues. The CDR3 DNA follows: TGTGCCAGCAGTAGGGGACAGGGGGTGCGCAATCAGCCCCAGCATTTT. Translated: CASSRGQGVRNQPQHF.

This clonotype occurred many times. The chain combines TRBV29-1 with TRBJ2-7; 9 nucleotides align to TRBD1. Germline V gene data show CDR1 as SQVTM and CDR2 as ANQGSEA. The CDR3 runs 12 residues. V was pared by 3 bases and J by 5 bases, with 2 bases of the junction left unmatched. The CDR3 is CSVEGQGHEQYF. As DNA, the CDR3 is TGCAGCGTTGAGGGACAGGGCCACGAGCAGTACTTC.

The V and J genes are TRBV18 and TRBJ2-7; possible D gene TRBD1, 6 bases. V lost 6 bases and J lost 2, with 17 bases in between. Germline loops: CDR1 KGHSH, CDR2 LQKENI. The CDR3 has 15 amino acids. The CDR3 protein is CASSHRDTKTYEQYF. The CDR3 region has the DNA TGTGCCAGCTCTCACCGGGACACCAAAACCTACGAGCAGTACTTC.

Worth noting for this clonotype: This may be a read error, as it is one base from a much larger clone. The chain carries TRBV28 and TRBJ2-2, with 11 positions matching TRBD2. Germline assignment: CDR1 MDHEN and CDR2 SYDVKM. The CDR3 covers 15 residues. The CDR3, as DNA: TGTGCCAGCAGTTTATCTAGCGGGAGGATCGGGGATCTGTTTTTT. This translates into CASSLSSGRIGDLFF.

In its sample, this clonotype was seen many times. The V call is TRBV29-1, the J call TRBJ2-7; the match to TRBD1 covers 8 bases. J lost 3 bases, V lost 4 bases, and 2 bases had no gene match. The germline CDR1 and CDR2 sequences are SQVTM and ANQGSEA. The CDR3 is 12 residues long. CDR3 sequence (DNA): TGCAGCGTTGGTGGGACAGGCTACGAGCAGTACTTC. Translating gives CSVGGTGYEQYF.

The sample holds many counts of this clonotype. V is TRBV19 and J is TRBJ2-6; 14 bases agree with TRBD2. The CDR3 extends over 18 amino acids. V shed 6 bases, J shed 1 base, and the junction held 5 bases outside the gene matches. From germline, CDR1 is LNHDA and CDR2 SQIVND (reference sequence). The CDR3, as DNA: TGTGCCAGTAGCCCGGGACTAGCGGGAGAGTCTGGGGCCAACGTCCTGACTTTC. Protein product: CASSPGLAGESGANVLTF.

This clonotype was counted at least ten times. The V call is TRBV27, the J call TRBJ1-1; 8 positions match TRBD1. The CDR3 is 16 residues long. Germline assignment: CDR1 MNHEY and CDR2 SMNVEV (reference sequence). Losses at the gene ends were 6 bases for V and 0 bases for J; bases not matched to a gene: 9. For the CDR3, the DNA is TGTGCCAGCAGCCGTCGACAGGGGATTATGAACACTGAAGCTTTCTTT. Translated, it gives CASSRRQGIMNTEAFF.

As regards this clonotype: A single base separates this from a much larger clone, so it may be a read error. Since the CDR3 does not end with the conserved phenylalanine or tryptophan, this likely comes from a read error. This chain links TRBV28 with TRBJ2-7; D is tentatively TRBD1 or TRBD2 (5 bases each). This CDR3 comprises 15 residues. Germline values: CDR1 MDHEN, CDR2 SYDVKM. The ends were cut back, 3 bases at V and 7 bases at J, with 19 bases in the middle. CDR3 sequence: CASSLSRGLGREQYL. The CDR3 DNA reads TGTGCCAGCAGTTTGTCGAGGGGCCTGGGACGAGAGCAGTACCTC.

The chain joins TRBV11-2 to TRBJ1-1; D ambiguous. V was cut by 1 base and J by 11 bases, with 14 bases left in between. The CDR3 sequence is 13 residues long. CDR1 and CDR2 (germline): SGHAT, FQNNGV. CDR3 nucleotide sequence: TGTGCCAGCAGCTTAGTACAGAGCTTTGATGCTTTCTTT. It codes for CASSLVQSFDAFF. The variable domain in full, completed from reference TRBV11-2 and TRBJ1-1, reads EAGVAQSPRYKIIEKRQSVAFWCNPISGHATLYWYQQILGQGPKLLIQFQNNGVVDDSQLPKDRFSAERLKGVDSTLKIQPAKLEDSAVYLCASSLVQSFDAFFGQGTRLTVV.

For this clonotype: This clone may be a read error of a much larger clone one base away. J is TRBJ2-7 and V is TRBV5-5; 7 bases match TRBD1. J was trimmed by 13 bases and V by 6 bases; bases with no gene match: 13. The CDR3 extends over 12 amino acids. Germline CDR1 SGHKS, CDR2 YYEKEE (reference sequence). CDR3 DNA: TGTGCCAGCATCACGGACAGGAGGAGCTTATACTTC. Amino acids: CASITDRRSLYF.

This clonotype was seen many times. The V call is TRBV6-2 or TRBV6-3, the J call TRBJ1-3; tentative D call: TRBD1 (6 bases). V was trimmed by 4 bases and J by 0 bases, leaving 19 bases between them. The CDR3 spans 18 residues. The germline V gene encodes CDR1 MNHEY and CDR2 SVGEGT. The CDR3 nucleotides are TGTGCCAGCAGTTTCGTCGACAGGCGAAGCCTCTCTGGAAACACCATATATTTT. The encoded protein is CASSFVDRRSLSGNTIYF.

At least ten counts were recorded for this clonotype. The chain links TRBV7-2 to TRBJ2-5, with no clear D. The ends were cut back, 2 bases at V and 5 bases at J, with 9 bases in the middle. This CDR3 contains 13 residues. Germline loops: CDR1 SGHTA, CDR2 FQGNSA. The DNA of the CDR3 is TGTGCCAGCAGCTTACCCGCCGGGGAGACCCAGTACTTC. This translates into CASSLPAGETQYF.

The chain is built from TRBV4-3 and TRBJ1-1; D is perhaps TRBD1 (6 bases). V gave up 0 bases and J gave up 1 base, with 9 bases separating them. Per germline, CDR1 LGHNA and CDR2 YSLEER. The CDR3 has 15 residues. The CDR3: CASSQEGHRNTEAFF. The CDR3 DNA is TGCGCCAGCAGCCAAGAGGGACACCGGAACACTGAAGCTTTCTTT.

This clonotype was detected many times. The chain combines TRBV24-1 with TRBJ2-7, with D possibly being TRBD2 (5 bases). CDR1 KGHDR and CDR2 SFDVKD come from the germline V gene. Trimming took off 4 bases at V and 6 bases at J, with 12 bases between the two ends. The CDR3 is made up of 13 amino acids. CDR3 residues: CATSETGSTEQYF. The CDR3 coding sequence is TGTGCCACCAGTGAGACGGGGTCAACCGAGCAGTACTTC.